The TCR beta chain under discussion was sequenced for a study of PD-1 blockade in mismatch repair-deficient tumors. Assay: immunoSEQ multiplex PCR; the TCRdb copy retains only in-frame clones and omits some. The table lists 80,000 to 130,000 clones, roughly four fifths of them singletons, with approximately 6.8% in the top ten. The sequencing here drew on peripheral blood, taken approximately 36 weeks after starting pembrolizumab. This TCR derives from an adult with mismatch repair-deficient cancer.

The CDR3 loop reads CASTSGTSSYNEQFF. CDR3 coding DNA: TGTGCCAGCACGTCTGGGACTAGCAGCTACAATGAGCAGTTCTTC. This chain connects TRBV7-8 to TRBJ2-1; 9 bases align to TRBD2. The trim removed 7 bases at V and 3 bases at J, leaving 7 bases unmatched. CDR1 and CDR2 from the germline V gene are SGHVS and FQNEAQ. CDR3 size: 15 residues.